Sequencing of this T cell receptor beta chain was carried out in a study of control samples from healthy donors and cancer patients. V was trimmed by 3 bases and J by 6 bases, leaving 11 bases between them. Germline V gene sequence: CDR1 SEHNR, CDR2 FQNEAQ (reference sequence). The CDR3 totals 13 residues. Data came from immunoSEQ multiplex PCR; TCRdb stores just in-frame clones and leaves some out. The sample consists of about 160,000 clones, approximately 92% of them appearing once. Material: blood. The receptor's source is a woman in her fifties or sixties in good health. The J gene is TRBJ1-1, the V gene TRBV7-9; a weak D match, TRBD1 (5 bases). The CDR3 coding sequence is TGTGCCAGCAGCTTTCCAGGGAAGGCTGAAGCTTTCTTT. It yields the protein CASSFPGKAEAFF.